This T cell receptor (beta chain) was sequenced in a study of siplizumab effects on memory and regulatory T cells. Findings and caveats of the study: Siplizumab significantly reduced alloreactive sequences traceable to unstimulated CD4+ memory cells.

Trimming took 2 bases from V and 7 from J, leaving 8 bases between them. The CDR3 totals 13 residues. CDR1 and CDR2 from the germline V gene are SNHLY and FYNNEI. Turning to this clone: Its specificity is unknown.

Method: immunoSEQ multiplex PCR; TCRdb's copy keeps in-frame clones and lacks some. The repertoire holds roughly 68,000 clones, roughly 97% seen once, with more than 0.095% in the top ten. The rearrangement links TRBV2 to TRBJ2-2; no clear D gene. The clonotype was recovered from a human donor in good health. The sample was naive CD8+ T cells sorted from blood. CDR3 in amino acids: CASSEWSDGELFF. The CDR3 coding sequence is TGTGCCAGCAGTGAATGGAGTGACGGGGAGCTGTTTTTT.